The 9 T cell receptor beta chains below come from one sample, sequenced in a study of CD8 T cells in ankylosing spondylitis. These receptors have no identified antigens. TCRdb recomputed calls from the 5' RACE reads with MiXCR, one row per CDR3 protein. The sample yields fewer than 650,000 distinct CDR3 sequences, approximately 12% seen once. Whole-study results and caveats: One TCR beta motif, made up of several highly homologous variants, appeared characteristic of ankylosing spondylitis blood.

Source material: blood, either unsorted or a sorted T cell fraction (not recorded which). These receptor sequences come from a male donor with ankylosing spondylitis.

This clonotype occurred a few times. The CDR3 reads CASSEASGQPEAFF. The CDR3 coding sequence is TGTGCCAGCAGTGAAGCGTCGGGACAGCCTGAAGCTTTCTTT. V gene TRBV2 combines with J gene TRBJ1-1; TRBD1 aligns across 7 bases. There are 14 residues in the CDR3. Germline trimming cut 0 bases from V and 6 bases from J; bases unmatched to any gene: 4. Looked up from germline, CDR1 is SNHLY and CDR2 is FYNNEI.

The chain carries TRBV11-2 and TRBJ2-5, with a possible D match to TRBD2 (6 bases). Germline CDR1 and CDR2: SGHAT and FQNNGV. V shed 4 bases and J shed 2 bases, with 11 bases lying between them. The CDR3 is made up of 14 amino acids. The CDR3 loop reads CASSWRAGQETQYF. The CDR3 bases are TGTGCCAGCAGCTGGAGGGCGGGTCAAGAGACCCAGTACTTC.

This clonotype was observed a few times. The chain recombines TRBV5-5 with TRBJ1-4; D not resolved. V was shortened by 0 bases and J by 7 bases, with 10 bases between the two germline ends. The CDR3 extends over 14 amino acids. Germline lookup yields CDR1 SGHKS and CDR2 YYEKEE (reference sequence). CDR3 amino acids: CASSLVGQGEKLFF. CDR3 bases: TGTGCCAGCAGCTTGGTAGGGCAAGGTGAAAAACTGTTTTTT.

The chain links TRBV6-1 to TRBJ2-1; D not resolved. CDR1 and CDR2 from the germline V gene are MNHNS and SASEGT. CDR3 length: 13 residues. The V end lost 4 bases, the J end lost 8 bases, and 12 bases lay between the germline ends. The CDR3 DNA follows: TGTGCCAGCAGTGGAATAGGGTTGCATGAGCAGTTCTTC. As protein: CASSGIGLHEQFF.

This chain connects TRBV29-1 to TRBJ2-7; D is ambiguous. V lost 4 bases to trimming and J lost 0 bases, with 13 bases between them. CDR3 length equals 14 residues. Germline lookup yields CDR1 SQVTM and CDR2 ANQGSEA. CDR3 loop: CSVGLWLVSYEQYF. In DNA, the CDR3 is TGCAGCGTTGGGCTCTGGCTAGTCTCCTACGAGCAGTACTTC.

In this sample, this clonotype turned up a few times. The chain combines TRBV12-3 or TRBV12-4 with TRBJ2-1, with 11 bases that match TRBD2. V gave up 6 bases and J gave up 6 bases; unmatched junction bases: 10. The length of the CDR3 is 16 residues. For the CDR3, the DNA is TGTGCCAGCAGCGGCTTACTAGCGGGAGTACTCAATGAGCAGTTCTTC. It codes for CASSGLLAGVLNEQFF.

This clonotype appeared a few times. The chain links TRBV28 to TRBJ1-2; D is ambiguous. The CDR3 totals 13 residues. V lost 6 bases, J lost 7 bases, and 15 bases lay in between. Germline-derived CDR1 and CDR2 are MDHEN and SYDVKM. CDR3 DNA sequence: TGTGCCAGCAGACTTCCCCCCTGGAGTGGCTACACCTTC. As protein: CASRLPPWSGYTF.

This chain connects TRBV4-1 to TRBJ1-5, with a possible D match to TRBD1 (5 bases). The germline gives CDR1 MGHRA, CDR2 YSYEKL. The V gene lost 4 bases and the J gene lost 3 bases, with 19 bases spanning the gap. This CDR3 is 17 amino acids long. For the CDR3, the DNA is TGCGCCAGCAGCCTCAGTCCCGGGACGGGGAACAATCAGCCCCAGCATTTT. It encodes CASSLSPGTGNNQPQHF.

This clonotype was seen only a few times. The rearrangement uses TRBV28 and TRBJ1-5; D ambiguous. The V end was cut by 7 bases, the J end by 6 bases, with 19 bases between. CDR1 and CDR2 (germline): MDHEN, SYDVKM. The CDR3 runs to 15 residues. The CDR3 region is CASIPKGGSVQPQHF. For the CDR3, the DNA is TGTGCCAGCATACCTAAAGGAGGGTCGGTTCAGCCCCAGCATTTT.